One and the same sample provided the 31 T cell receptor beta chains below, sequenced in a study of long-term antiretroviral therapy in people with HIV (dated by TCRdb to about 2022). The immunoSEQ hsTCRB v3.0 assay was used at survey level resolution for TRB variable region sequencing. The table was pulled from immuneACCESS by TCRdb, which kept in-frame rearrangements only. Such tables lose some clones; where checked, under half of the loss comes from unresolved V genes, and the rest has no known cause. The sample contains 20,000 to 30,000 clones, 70% to 90% of them found a single time. The ten most abundant clones make up less than 4.5% of the sample. The sequencing here drew on unsorted PBMCs, taken 1.9 years after starting antiretroviral therapy. The receptor set was obtained from a woman in her thirties with HIV.

V is TRBV6-1 and J is TRBJ1-2, with 7 bases matching TRBD1. The CDR3 loop spans 15 amino acids. Per germline, CDR1 MNHNS and CDR2 SASEGT. Trimming removed 7 bases from V and 7 bases from J; junction bases left unmatched: 15. Written as DNA, the CDR3 is TGTGCCAGCACCCTTGGACAGGCCGATGGGGCTGGCTACACCTTC. It specifies CASTLGQADGAGYTF.

The V gene is TRBV5-6, the J gene TRBJ1-2; D might be TRBD1 (5 bases). V was pared by 0 bases and J by 6 bases, with 9 bases between. CDR3 length: 13 residues. Germline V lookup: CDR1 SGHDT, CDR2 YYEEEE. The chain's CDR3 is CASSLVAGNGYTF. In DNA form, the CDR3 reads TGTGCCAGCAGCTTGGTCGCAGGGAATGGCTACACCTTC.

The rearrangement uses TRBV9 and TRBJ1-4; TRBD1 might be the D (6 bases). The CDR3 loop spans 13 amino acids. Per germline, CDR1 SGDLS and CDR2 YYNGEE. Trimming cost V 3 bases and J 3 bases, with 6 bases left between them. CDR3 region: CASSGTANEKLFF. The CDR3 DNA reads TGTGCCAGCAGCGGGACAGCTAATGAAAAACTGTTTTTT.

The V and J genes are TRBV5-6 and TRBJ2-1, with D perhaps TRBD1 (6 bases). The CDR3 sequence is 17 residues long. The V gene's germline CDR1 is SGHDT and CDR2 YYEEEE. Trimming took off 4 bases at V and 0 bases at J, with 17 bases between the two ends. CDR3 sequence reads: CASSPRTVWDSYNEQFF. The CDR3 DNA is TGTGCCAGCAGCCCGAGGACAGTCTGGGACTCCTACAATGAGCAGTTCTTC.

J is TRBJ1-1 and V is TRBV11-3; the D is unclear. V lost 0 bases and J 9 bases, leaving 11 bases between the germline ends. Germline CDR1 SGHNT, CDR2 YENEEA. The CDR3 totals 13 residues. The CDR3 nucleotides read TGTGCCAGCAGCTTAGATGTGGAGAAAAAAGCTTTCTTT. Amino acids: CASSLDVEKKAFF.

The CDR3 is CAWWDTLTDTQYF. In nucleotides, the CDR3 is TGTGCCTGGTGGGACACTCTCACAGATACGCAGTATTTT. The rearrangement joins TRBV30 to TRBJ2-3, with TRBD1 as a possible D gene (6 bases). The germline gives CDR1 GTSNPN, CDR2 SVGIG (reference sequence). This CDR3 region has 13 residues. Trimming stripped 5 bases from V and 2 bases from J, with 11 bases between.

The V and J genes are TRBV6-5 and TRBJ1-1, with D unresolved. Germline values: CDR1 MNHEY, CDR2 SVGAGI. The V end was cut by 5 bases, the J end by 8 bases, with 12 bases between. The CDR3 extends over 12 amino acids. The CDR3 region has the DNA TGTGCCAGCAGTCCCCCGGGGTTCGAAGCTTTCTTT. Protein product: CASSPPGFEAFF.

The chain recombines TRBV11-1 with TRBJ2-3; no reliable D call. The germline CDR1 and CDR2 sequences are SGHAT and FQDESV (reference sequence). This CDR3 has 15 amino acids. Trimming left V 5 bases short and J 0 bases short, with 12 bases between. The CDR3 DNA reads as TGTGCCAGCAGCCCAAATCCCTCTAGCACAGATACGCAGTATTTT. Its translation is CASSPNPSSTDTQYF.

CDR3: CASGLGQGIPGNEQFF. CDR3 bases: TGTGCTAGTGGTCTGGGGCAGGGTATTCCTGGCAATGAGCAGTTCTTC. V usage is TRBV12-5 and J usage is TRBJ2-1, with a possible D match to TRBD1 (5 bases). Trimming took 5 bases from V and 6 from J, leaving 20 bases between them. The CDR3 contains 16 residues. Germline lookup yields CDR1 LGHNT and CDR2 FRNRAP.

J is TRBJ2-4 and V is TRBV5-8, with 7 bases identical to TRBD2. Germline V gene data show CDR1 as SGHTS and CDR2 as YDEGEE. After removal of 1 base from V and 6 bases from J, the junction contained 7 bases not matched to a gene. The length of the CDR3 is 15 residues. CDR3 in amino acids: CASSLRSGASNIQYF. For the CDR3, the DNA is TGTGCCAGCAGCTTGAGGAGCGGGGCTTCAAACATTCAGTACTTC.

The chain recombines TRBV21-1 with TRBJ2-7; the D call in the table, TRBD2, was not verified against the DNA. TRBV21-1 is classified as a pseudogene. The CDR3 is made up of 23 amino acids. The CDR3 sequence is CASSKGRELERGPAGGNLYEQYV. In nucleotides, the CDR3 is TGTGCCAGCAGCAAAGGAAGGGAGTTGGAACGCGGGCCAGCGGGGGGCAACCTCTACGAGCAGTACGTC.

The chain links TRBV29-1 to TRBJ2-1, with TRBD1 as a possible D gene (6 bases). The CDR3 covers 16 residues. V was clipped by 4 bases and J by 0 bases, with 16 bases between them. Germline V gene sequence: CDR1 SQVTM, CDR2 ANQGSEA. The CDR3 bases are TGCAGCGTTGGAGGTGGGGGCGCCGGCTCCTACAATGAGCAGTTCTTC. Translation gives CSVGGGGAGSYNEQFF.

V and J are TRBV2 and TRBJ2-3, with D maybe TRBD2 (5 bases). Per the germline V gene, CDR1 is SNHLY and CDR2 is FYNNEI. V was clipped by 6 bases and J by 3 bases, with 7 bases between them. CDR3 size: 12 residues. The CDR3 nucleotides are TGTGCCAGCAGGAGGACTACAGATACGCAGTATTTT. Protein product: CASRRTTDTQYF.

The rearrangement uses TRBV6-1 and TRBJ2-4, with D perhaps assigned TRBD1 or TRBD2 (5 bases each). The germline gives CDR1 MNHNS, CDR2 SASEGT. The CDR3 is made up of 19 amino acids. Trimming pared 1 base from V and 8 bases from J, leaving 27 bases between. In nucleotides, the CDR3 is TGTGCCAGCAGTGAAGTGAGAGCTAGTATACTAGACAGTGGGTACATTCAGTACTTC. Translation gives CASSEVRASILDSGYIQYF.

The chain employs TRBV14 and TRBJ2-2, with unresolved D. This CDR3 is 13 amino acids long. V lost 3 bases and J 4 bases, leaving 6 bases between the germline ends. The V gene's germline CDR1 is SGHDN and CDR2 FVKESK. CDR3 region: CASSQVSTGELFF. CDR3 nucleotides: TGTGCCAGCAGCCAGGTCAGCACCGGGGAGCTGTTTTTT. Full variable domain (missing parts from reference TRBV14 and TRBJ2-2): EAGVTQFPSHSVIEKGQTVTLRCDPISGHDNLYWYRRVMGKEIKFLLHFVKESKQDESGMPNNRFLAERTGGTYSTLKVQPAELEDSGVYFCASSQVSTGELFFGEGSRLTVL.

This clone was detected only once. At the DNA level, this CDR3 is encoded by other sequences in the same sample as well. This chain links TRBV5-8 with TRBJ2-5; 7 positions agree with TRBD1. In germline, CDR1 is SGHTS, CDR2 YDEGEE. The CDR3 covers 14 residues. V shed 4 bases and J 5 bases; nucleotides not matched to a gene: 8. The CDR3 nucleotides read TGTGCCAGCAGCCGTGACAGGGCTGGGGAGACCCAGTACTTC. The encoded protein is CASSRDRAGETQYF.

This chain uses TRBV14 with TRBJ1-6; D is unresolved. CDR1 and CDR2 from the germline V gene are SGHDN and FVKESK. V was trimmed by 0 bases and J by 0 bases, leaving 6 bases between them. CDR3 length: 16 amino acids. The CDR3 is CASSQDTGSYNSPLHF. CDR3 DNA: TGTGCCAGCAGCCAAGATACCGGCTCCTATAATTCACCCCTCCACTTT.

V usage is TRBV6-1 and J usage is TRBJ2-7, with D perhaps TRBD2 (5 bases). The CDR3 covers 13 residues. V was pared by 9 bases and J by 12 bases, with 24 bases between. Looked up from germline, CDR1 is MNHNS and CDR2 is SASEGT. The CDR3 nucleotides read TGTGCCAGTACAGCTCTCCGGGAAAACGGCCTGTACGTC. Translated, it gives CASTALRENGLYV.

The chain recombines TRBV30 with TRBJ2-5; no clear D gene. The CDR3 has 12 amino acids. V lost 4 bases, J lost 5 bases, and 11 bases lay in between. Germline CDR1 GTSNPN, CDR2 SVGIG (reference sequence). The CDR3 DNA reads TGTGCCTGGACTAGTGCGATGGAGACCCAGTACTTC. This translates into CAWTSAMETQYF.

This clone has only a few counts. The chain carries TRBV27 and TRBJ2-2; D is perhaps TRBD1 (6 bases). This CDR3 region has 12 residues. From germline, CDR1 is MNHEY and CDR2 SMNVEV (reference sequence). Trimming removed 5 bases at V and 5 bases at J, with 6 bases between. This chain's CDR3 is CASSGQTGELFF. The CDR3 bases are TGTGCCAGCAGTGGACAGACCGGGGAGCTGTTTTTT.

J is TRBJ2-7 and V is TRBV7-6; 11 bases map to TRBD1. The CDR3 loop spans 16 amino acids. Germline CDR1 reads SGHVS; CDR2 reads FNYEAQ. V was pared by 5 bases and J by 5 bases, with 11 bases of the junction left unmatched. The CDR3 coding sequence is TGTGCCAGCAGCCAGAAACACCGGGACAGGGGGGACGAGCAGTACTTC. It codes for CASSQKHRDRGDEQYF.

The chain employs TRBV10-3 and TRBJ1-5; TRBD1 might be the D (6 bases). V was cut by 8 bases and J by 5 bases, with 13 bases left in between. The length of the CDR3 is 13 residues. In germline, CDR1 is ENHRY, CDR2 SYGVKD. CDR3 sequence (DNA): TGTGCCATCTCGGGGGCAGGAGATCAGCCCCAGCATTTT. The encoded protein is CAISGAGDQPQHF.

The rearrangement links TRBV14 to TRBJ2-3; tentative D call: TRBD1 (5 bases). Trimming left V 5 bases short and J 2 bases short, with 11 bases between. This CDR3 is built from 14 residues. The germline V gene encodes CDR1 SGHDN and CDR2 FVKESK. CDR3: CASSVRQYTDTQYF. The CDR3 region has the DNA TGTGCCAGCAGCGTCAGACAGTACACAGATACGCAGTATTTT.

CDR3 protein: CASSSRGTGDTQYF. The DNA for the CDR3 is TGCGCCAGCAGCTCAAGAGGGACGGGGGATACGCAGTATTTT. V usage is TRBV5-1 and J usage is TRBJ2-3; D tentatively fits TRBD1 or TRBD2 (5 bases each). This CDR3 has 14 residues. Trimming cost V 3 bases and J 6 bases, with 14 bases left between them. The germline CDR1 and CDR2 sequences are SGHRS and YFSETQ.

This chain connects TRBV10-3 to TRBJ2-7; the match to TRBD1 covers 10 bases. CDR1 is ENHRY, CDR2 SYGVKD, per germline. V lost 6 bases and J lost 2; bases outside the gene matches: 4. CDR3 size: 14 residues. DNA for the CDR3: TGTGCCATCAGATACGGACAGGGGGCCTACGAGCAGTACTTC. It encodes CAIRYGQGAYEQYF.

The chain's CDR3 is CASSTGTGRVKLFF. The CDR3 region has the DNA TGTGCCAGTAGTACCGGGACAGGGCGCGTGAAACTGTTTTTT. The V gene is TRBV19, the J gene TRBJ1-4; 9 nucleotides line up with TRBD1. The CDR3 has 14 residues. CDR1 and CDR2 from the germline V gene are LNHDA and SQIVND (reference sequence). The ends lost 4 bases at V and 11 bases at J; junction bases unmatched: 8.

This chain uses TRBV5-8 with TRBJ1-5; maybe TRBD1 (5 bases). Germline lookup yields CDR1 SGHTS and CDR2 YDEGEE. The CDR3 totals 11 residues. Trimming removed 7 bases at V and 9 bases at J, with 11 bases between. CDR3 coding DNA: TGTGCCAGCCTACTCGGGGGGCCCCAGCATTTT. It yields the protein CASLLGGPQHF.

This chain joins TRBV7-3 and TRBJ2-3; D is unresolved. CDR1 and CDR2 (germline): SGHTA, FQGTGA. The CDR3 loop spans 12 amino acids. V shed 2 bases and J shed 3 bases, with 3 bases lying between them. CDR3 bases: TGTGCCAGCAGCTTATCGACAGATACGCAGTATTTT. Translating it yields CASSLSTDTQYF.

The chain uses TRBV9 and TRBJ2-3; D is undetermined. Germline V CDR1 and CDR2: SGDLS, YYNGEE. The V end was cut by 4 bases, the J end by 2 bases, with 11 bases between. The CDR3 is 14 residues long. The CDR3 loop is CASSPTGLTDTQYF. The CDR3 DNA is TGTGCCAGCAGCCCCACGGGCCTCACAGATACGCAGTATTTT.

The chain couples TRBV29-1 to TRBJ1-1; 10 nucleotides align to TRBD1. The germline V gene has CDR1 SQVTM and CDR2 ANQGSEA. J lost 2 bases, V lost 5 bases, and 2 bases had no gene match. This CDR3 has 13 amino acids. CDR3 residues: CSVRQGANTEAFF. CDR3 DNA: TGCAGCGTTCGACAGGGGGCTAACACTGAAGCTTTCTTT.

The CDR3 coding sequence is TGTGCCAGCAGGATGGGGACCTATAGGGAAGCTTTCTTT. The encoded protein is CASRMGTYREAFF. The chain recombines TRBV28 with TRBJ1-1; D possibly corresponds to TRBD1 (5 bases). Germline CDR1 MDHEN, CDR2 SYDVKM. This CDR3 is built from 13 residues. V was clipped by 6 bases and J by 8 bases, with 16 bases between them.